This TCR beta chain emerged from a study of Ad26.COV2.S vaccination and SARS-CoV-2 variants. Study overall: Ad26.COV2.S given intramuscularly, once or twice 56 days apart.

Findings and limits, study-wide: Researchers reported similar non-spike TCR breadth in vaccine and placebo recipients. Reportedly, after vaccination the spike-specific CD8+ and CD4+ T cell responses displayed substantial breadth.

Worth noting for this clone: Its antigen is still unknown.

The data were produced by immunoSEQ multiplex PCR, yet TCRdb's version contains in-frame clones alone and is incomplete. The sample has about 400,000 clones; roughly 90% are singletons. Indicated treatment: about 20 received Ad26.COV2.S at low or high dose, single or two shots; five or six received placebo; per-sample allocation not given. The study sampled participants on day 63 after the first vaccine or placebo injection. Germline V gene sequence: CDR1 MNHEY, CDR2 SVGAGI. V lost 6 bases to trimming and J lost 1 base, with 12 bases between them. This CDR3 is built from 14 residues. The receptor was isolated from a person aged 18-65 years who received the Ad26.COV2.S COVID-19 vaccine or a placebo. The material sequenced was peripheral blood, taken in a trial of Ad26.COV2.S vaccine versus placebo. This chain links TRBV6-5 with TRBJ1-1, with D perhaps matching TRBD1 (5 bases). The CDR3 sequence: CASSADKGNTEAFF. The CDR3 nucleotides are TGTGCCAGCAGCGCGGACAAGGGGAACACTGAAGCTTTCTTT.